A selection of T cell receptor beta chains follows, all from one sample in a study of early T cells in non-severe SARS-CoV-2 infection. TCRdb fed the 5' RACE reads into MiXCR, producing one record per CDR3 protein. The sample contains 40,000 to 50,000 distinct CDR3 sequences, 11% of which appear only once. Input material: whole blood. These receptors all stem from an adult who was a healthcare worker with PCR-confirmed SARS-CoV-2 infection or an uninfected control (not recorded which). Each CDR3 is given with its conserved first and last residue. Each record gives: V gene, J gene, CDR3 protein.

v_gene: TRBV29-1; j_gene: TRBJ2-7; CDR3aa: CSVETQRSYEQYF
v_gene: TRBV29-1; j_gene: TRBJ2-3; CDR3aa: CSLSGGRGDTQYF
v_gene: TRBV27; j_gene: TRBJ2-7; CDR3aa: CASSQGLAGIYEQYF
v_gene: TRBV5-5; j_gene: TRBJ2-7; CDR3aa: CASSGQGATYEQYF
v_gene: TRBV12-3/TRBV12-4; j_gene: TRBJ1-5; CDR3aa: CASSLSTVNQPQHF
v_gene: TRBV9; j_gene: TRBJ1-1; CDR3aa: CASSVDPAGSTEAFF
v_gene: TRBV10-2; j_gene: TRBJ1-3; CDR3aa: CASSPWASSGNTIYF
v_gene: TRBV29-1; j_gene: TRBJ2-1; CDR3aa: CSVEISQGPPQFF
v_gene: TRBV18; j_gene: TRBJ1-6; CDR3aa: CASSPPWRDQAPLHF
v_gene: TRBV7-9; j_gene: TRBJ2-3; CDR3aa: CASSFGDGAQDTQYF
v_gene: TRBV28; j_gene: TRBJ1-1; CDR3aa: CAAGGNTEAFF
v_gene: TRBV5-1; j_gene: TRBJ2-7; CDR3aa: CASSYKPGVYEQYF
v_gene: TRBV6-6; j_gene: TRBJ2-7; CDR3aa: CASRTQTGRDEQYF
v_gene: TRBV6-2/TRBV6-3; j_gene: TRBJ2-1; CDR3aa: CASSSQGNEQFF
v_gene: TRBV12-3/TRBV12-4; j_gene: TRBJ1-6; CDR3aa: CASSPAGGGNSPLHF
v_gene: TRBV5-4; j_gene: TRBJ2-5; CDR3aa: CASPGHPSETQYF
v_gene: TRBV28; j_gene: TRBJ1-2; CDR3aa: CASRYPPGTGKENGYTF
v_gene: TRBV6-2/TRBV6-3; j_gene: TRBJ2-7; CDR3aa: CASTSGTHEQYF
v_gene: TRBV7-2; j_gene: TRBJ1-2; CDR3aa: CASSLGQRNYGYTF
v_gene: TRBV7-6; j_gene: TRBJ2-1; CDR3aa: CASSLGGAADNEQFF
v_gene: TRBV6-5; j_gene: TRBJ1-3; CDR3aa: CACSYTPRSGNTIYF
v_gene: TRBV15; j_gene: TRBJ1-2; CDR3aa: CATSRAGVGYGYTF
v_gene: TRBV6-6; j_gene: TRBJ2-1; CDR3aa: CASRNNQGGYNEQFF
v_gene: TRBV7-9; j_gene: TRBJ1-1; CDR3aa: CASSQYGGMNTEAFF
v_gene: TRBV20-1; j_gene: TRBJ1-5; CDR3aa: CSVPGPTKGQPQHF
v_gene: TRBV4-3; j_gene: TRBJ1-3; CDR3aa: CASSQDRAAGNTIYF
v_gene: TRBV7-9; j_gene: TRBJ2-1; CDR3aa: CASSPQGNEQFF
v_gene: TRBV6-2/TRBV6-3; j_gene: TRBJ1-1; CDR3aa: CASTTNTEAFF
v_gene: TRBV11-2; j_gene: TRBJ2-1; CDR3aa: CASSPSLSGPNNEQFF
v_gene: TRBV28; j_gene: TRBJ1-1; CDR3aa: CASSPGTAVGAFF
v_gene: TRBV9; j_gene: TRBJ2-5; CDR3aa: CASSEQDSQETQYF
v_gene: TRBV2; j_gene: TRBJ2-2; CDR3aa: CASSPHGVANTGELFF
v_gene: TRBV6-5; j_gene: TRBJ1-1; CDR3aa: CASSYSPDPQGLNTEAFF
v_gene: TRBV20-1; j_gene: TRBJ2-3; CDR3aa: CSASPVAVTDTQYF
v_gene: TRBV2; j_gene: TRBJ1-2; CDR3aa: CASSGANYGYTF